This T cell receptor (beta chain) came from a study of T cells after yellow fever vaccination. General study points: Abundant clonotypes from the bulk population could contaminate FACS-sorted repertoires. Boosting was followed by the reappearance of most primary-vaccination clones (roughly 96% CD4, 85% to 90% CD8).

Germline V CDR1 and CDR2: SGHRS, YFSETQ. V lost 0 bases to trimming and J lost 4 bases, with 10 bases between them. The CDR3 has 15 amino acids. TCR cDNA, made by 5'RACE template switching, carried an added universal primer site and UMIs. TCRdb processed the 5' RACE reads anew with MiXCR; each CDR3 protein has one entry. The repertoire holds about 150,000 distinct CDR3 sequences, more than 6.5% seen once, with more than 0.6% in the top ten. This clonotype was seen many times. The antigen remains unidentified. The clonotype originates from a man younger than 40 who received the YFV17D yellow fever vaccine. The chain combines TRBV5-1 with TRBJ2-2, with D unclear. The source material was CD4+ T cells sorted from PBMCs, sampled 10 days after the yellow fever booster vaccination. The CDR3, as DNA: TGCGCCAGCAGCTTGGTGGCTGGTGGCACCGGGGAGCTGTTTTTT. Translation gives CASSLVAGGTGELFF.